These 16 T cell receptor beta chains were all obtained from the same sample, sequenced in a study of T cell responses to AZD1222 COVID-19 vaccine. Assay used: immunoSEQ multiplex PCR; TCRdb lists only in-frame clones, some missing. The data hold approximately 49,000 clones, with around 80% observed a single time. This specimen was peripheral blood, taken on day 0 of MenACWY control vaccination. Source of these receptors: an adult in good health.

The V call is TRBV19, the J call TRBJ1-2; 8 bases align to TRBD1. The germline CDR1 and CDR2 sequences are LNHDA and SQIVND (reference sequence). CDR3 size: 14 residues. J gave up 8 bases and V 7 bases, and 12 bases lay outside the gene matches. The CDR3 DNA reads TGTGCCAGTAAACCCCTCGGCAGGGGGCGGGGCTACACCTTC. Amino acids: CASKPLGRGRGYTF.

The rearrangement uses TRBV28 and TRBJ1-2, with D perhaps TRBD1 (5 bases). CDR3 length equals 15 residues. Germline-derived CDR1 and CDR2 are MDHEN and SYDVKM. V was pared by 4 bases and J by 5 bases, with 17 bases between. The CDR3 DNA reads as TGTGCCAGCAGTTCCAGGGTTCCCGGGGGTTATGGCTACACCTTC. Translated, it gives CASSSRVPGGYGYTF.

The rearrangement links TRBV9 to TRBJ1-1; D remains ambiguous. The ends were cut back, 4 bases at V and 0 bases at J, with 10 bases in the middle. The V gene's germline CDR1 is SGDLS and CDR2 YYNGEE. This CDR3 spans 14 amino acids. The CDR3 is CASSRSPLNTEAFF. The CDR3 DNA sequence: TGTGCCAGCAGCAGGAGCCCCCTGAACACTGAAGCTTTCTTT.

The V call is TRBV4-1, the J call TRBJ1-1; TRBD1 is a possible D gene (5 bases). V lost 10 bases and J lost 5, with 20 bases in between. Germline CDR1 MGHRA, CDR2 YSYEKL. The CDR3 length is 14 residues. CDR3 residues: CATREGFGGTEAFF. The CDR3 coding sequence is TGCGCCACCCGAGAGGGGTTTGGGGGGACTGAAGCTTTCTTT.

This chain uses TRBV18 with TRBJ2-1; 11 nucleotides agree with TRBD1. The V and J ends lost 1 base and 6 bases, in that order; junction bases with no gene match: 8. The CDR3 runs to 17 residues. CDR1 and CDR2 from the germline V gene are KGHSH and LQKENI. CDR3 region: CASSPRLAGTGGNEQFF. In nucleotides, the CDR3 is TGTGCCAGCTCACCACGTTTGGCGGGGACAGGGGGCAATGAGCAGTTCTTC.

CDR3 loop: CASSGGQRGTEAFF. In DNA form, the CDR3 reads TGCGCCAGCAGCGGCGGACAGAGGGGCACTGAAGCTTTCTTT. The chain combines TRBV5-1 with TRBJ1-1, with D perhaps TRBD1 (6 bases). CDR1 is SGHRS, CDR2 YFSETQ, per germline. The V end was cut by 4 bases, the J end by 4 bases, with 14 bases between. The CDR3 is made up of 14 amino acids.

The J gene is TRBJ2-7, the V gene TRBV10-3; D is uncertain. This CDR3 contains 14 residues. Looked up from germline, CDR1 is ENHRY and CDR2 is SYGVKD. With 3 bases removed from V and 2 bases from J, the gap between germline ends came to 11 bases. The CDR3 DNA follows: TGTGCCATCAGTGACGGCGGCTCCCCCTACGAGCAGTACGTC. Its translation is CAISDGGSPYEQYV.

Only a few counts were recorded for this clone. This sequence joins TRBV9 and TRBJ2-2; maybe TRBD2 (5 bases). With 6 bases removed from V and 6 bases from J, the gap between germline ends came to 9 bases. This CDR3 region has 12 residues. Germline lookup yields CDR1 SGDLS and CDR2 YYNGEE. The CDR3 DNA reads TGTGCCAGCAAGGAGGACGCCGGGGAGCTGTTTTTT. Translated, it gives CASKEDAGELFF.

In DNA, the CDR3 is TGTGCCAGCAGCCCCGGTGTGAACACTGAAGCTTTCTTT. Translating it yields CASSPGVNTEAFF. The chain joins TRBV11-1 to TRBJ1-1; no definite D call. The CDR3 consists of 13 residues. Germline CDR1 reads SGHAT; CDR2 reads FQDESV (reference sequence). The V gene lost 5 bases and the J gene lost 0 bases, with 7 bases spanning the gap.

This rearrangement joins TRBV5-1 to TRBJ1-1, with D possibly matching TRBD1 (5 bases). CDR3 length equals 15 residues. Germline CDR1 is SGHRS and CDR2 is YFSETQ. Trimming shortened V by 3 bases and J by 10 bases, and 22 bases separated the two germline ends. CDR3 sequence reads: CASSSSGIGSTSAFF. CDR3 nucleotide sequence: TGCGCCAGCAGCTCCTCAGGGATTGGATCTACGTCAGCTTTCTTT.

The genes are TRBV9 and TRBJ2-1; D is perhaps TRBD1 or TRBD2 (5 bases each). The CDR3 totals 16 residues. Between the trimmed V and J ends, which lost 0 bases and 10 bases, there was a span of 20 bases. CDR1 SGDLS and CDR2 YYNGEE come from the germline V gene. CDR3 nucleotide sequence: TGTGCCAGCAGCGTAGCGGCTAGCATTTGGGGCAACGAGCAGTTCTTC. Translation: CASSVAASIWGNEQFF.

The chain recombines TRBV12-3 or TRBV12-4 with TRBJ1-1; D gene unclear. The CDR3 covers 12 residues. The V end lost 3 bases, the J end lost 3 bases, and 5 bases lay between the germline ends. The chain's CDR3 is CASSFMDTEAFF. The CDR3 DNA follows: TGTGCCAGCAGTTTCATGGACACTGAAGCTTTCTTT.

The rearrangement links TRBV9 to TRBJ1-6; D gene ambiguous. The CDR3 extends over 15 amino acids. Germline CDR1 SGDLS, CDR2 YYNGEE. Trimming took off 3 bases at V and 4 bases at J, with 11 bases between the two ends. The CDR3 DNA is TGTGCCAGCAGCGAGACACTAGAATATAATTCACCCCTCCACTTT. Encoded protein: CASSETLEYNSPLHF.

The J gene is TRBJ2-4, the V gene TRBV12-3 or TRBV12-4, with D possibly being TRBD1 (6 bases). Trimming shortened V by 1 base and J by 6 bases, and 7 bases separated the two germline ends. This CDR3 has 13 residues. The CDR3 protein is CASSLVGGNIQYF. The CDR3 bases are TGTGCCAGCAGTTTAGTAGGGGGAAACATTCAGTACTTC.

The table lists this clone with a few counts. V gene TRBV2 combines with J gene TRBJ1-2, with TRBD1 as a possible D gene (6 bases). From germline, CDR1 is SNHLY and CDR2 FYNNEI. CDR3 length: 17 residues. The V and J ends lost 7 bases and 6 bases respectively, with 27 bases between them. CDR3 bases: TGTGCCAGCACGTCCACGGGACATCCGTCAGGGAAGGATGGCTACACCTTC. Translated: CASTSTGHPSGKDGYTF.

The rearrangement uses TRBV27 and TRBJ1-4; the match to TRBD1 covers 7 bases. Germline V CDR1 and CDR2: MNHEY, SMNVEV (reference sequence). The V segment lost 4 bases and the J segment 3 bases; nucleotides outside the gene matches: 5. This CDR3 comprises 15 residues. CDR3 DNA sequence: TGTGCCAGCAGTTCCATGAGGGGGCCTAATGAAAAACTGTTTTTT. Its translation: CASSSMRGPNEKLFF.